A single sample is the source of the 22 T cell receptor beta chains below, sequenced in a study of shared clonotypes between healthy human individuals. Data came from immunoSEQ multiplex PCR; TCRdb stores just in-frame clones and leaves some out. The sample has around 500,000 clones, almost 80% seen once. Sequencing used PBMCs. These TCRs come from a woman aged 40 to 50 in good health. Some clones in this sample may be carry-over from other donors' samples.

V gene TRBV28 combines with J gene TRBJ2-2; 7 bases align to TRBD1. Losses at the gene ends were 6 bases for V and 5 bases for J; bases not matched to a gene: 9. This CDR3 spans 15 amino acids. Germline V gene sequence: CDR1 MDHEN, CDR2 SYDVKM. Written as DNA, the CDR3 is TGTGCCAGCAGGGGTCGGACAGGAAAAACCGGGGAGCTGTTTTTT. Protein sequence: CASRGRTGKTGELFF.

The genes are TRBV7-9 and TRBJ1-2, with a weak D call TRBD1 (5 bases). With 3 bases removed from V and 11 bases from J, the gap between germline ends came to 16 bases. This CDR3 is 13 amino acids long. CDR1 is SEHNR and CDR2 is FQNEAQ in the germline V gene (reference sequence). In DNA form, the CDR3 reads TGTGCCAGCAGCTTTCGGTCAGGGTATGCGTACACCTTC. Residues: CASSFRSGYAYTF.

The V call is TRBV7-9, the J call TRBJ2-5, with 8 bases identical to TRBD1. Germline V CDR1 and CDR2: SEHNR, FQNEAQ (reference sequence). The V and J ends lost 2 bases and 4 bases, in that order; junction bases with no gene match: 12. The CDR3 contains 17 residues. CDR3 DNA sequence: TGTGCCAGCAGCTTATTGCAGGGGGCTAGAATTAGAGAGACCCAGTACTTC. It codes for CASSLLQGARIRETQYF.

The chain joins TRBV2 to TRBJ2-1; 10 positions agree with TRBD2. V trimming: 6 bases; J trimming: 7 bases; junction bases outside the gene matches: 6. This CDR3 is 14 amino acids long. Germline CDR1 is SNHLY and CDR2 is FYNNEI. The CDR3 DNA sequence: TGTGCCAGCAGGGCCGGGACTAGCGTTAATGAGCAGTTCTTC. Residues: CASRAGTSVNEQFF.

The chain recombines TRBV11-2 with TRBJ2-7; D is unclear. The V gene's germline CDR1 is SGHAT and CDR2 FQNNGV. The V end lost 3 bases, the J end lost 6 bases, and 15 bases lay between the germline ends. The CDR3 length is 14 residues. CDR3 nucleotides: TGTGCCAGCAGCTTTACGAAGGAATCTTGCGAGCAGTACTTC. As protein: CASSFTKESCEQYF.

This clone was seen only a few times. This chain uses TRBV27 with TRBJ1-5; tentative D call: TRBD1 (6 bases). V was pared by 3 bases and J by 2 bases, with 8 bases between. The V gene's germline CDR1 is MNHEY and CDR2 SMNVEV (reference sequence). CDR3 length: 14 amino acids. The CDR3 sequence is CASSFRGGNQPQHF. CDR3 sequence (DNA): TGTGCCAGCAGTTTTAGGGGGGGCAATCAGCCCCAGCATTTT.

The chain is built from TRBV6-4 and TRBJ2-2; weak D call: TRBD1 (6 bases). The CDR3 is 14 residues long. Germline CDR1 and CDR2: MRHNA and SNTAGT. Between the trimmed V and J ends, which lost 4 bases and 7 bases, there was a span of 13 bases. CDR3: CASSGAGDDGELFF. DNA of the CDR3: TGTGCCAGCAGTGGGGCAGGGGACGACGGGGAGCTGTTTTTT.

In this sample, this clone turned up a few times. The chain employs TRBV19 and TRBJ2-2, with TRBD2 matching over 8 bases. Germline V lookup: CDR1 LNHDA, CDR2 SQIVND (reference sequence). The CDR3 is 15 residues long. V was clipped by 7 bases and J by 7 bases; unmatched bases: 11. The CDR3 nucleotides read TGTGCCAGTATGGTAGCGGGAAGTCTCGTCGGGGAGCTGTTTTTT. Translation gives CASMVAGSLVGELFF. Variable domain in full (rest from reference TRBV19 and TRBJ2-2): DGGITQSPKYLFRKEGQNVTLSCEQNLNHDAMYWYRQDPGQGLRLIYYSQIVNDFQKGDIAEGYSVSREKKESFPLTVTSAQKNPTAFYLCASMVAGSLVGELFFGEGSRLTVL.

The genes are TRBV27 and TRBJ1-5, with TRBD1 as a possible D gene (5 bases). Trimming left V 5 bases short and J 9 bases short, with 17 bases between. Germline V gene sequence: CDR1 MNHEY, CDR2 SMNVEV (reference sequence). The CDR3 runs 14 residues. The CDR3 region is CASSLVGGSRPQHF. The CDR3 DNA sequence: TGTGCCAGCAGTCTAGTGGGGGGGTCAAGGCCCCAGCATTTT.

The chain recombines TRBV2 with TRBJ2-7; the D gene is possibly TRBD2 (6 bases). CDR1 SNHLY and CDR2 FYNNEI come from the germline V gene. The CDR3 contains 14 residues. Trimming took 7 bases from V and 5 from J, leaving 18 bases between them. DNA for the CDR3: TGTGCCAGCACACGTTTAGCGGAAGCGGACGAGCAGTACTTC. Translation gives CASTRLAEADEQYF.

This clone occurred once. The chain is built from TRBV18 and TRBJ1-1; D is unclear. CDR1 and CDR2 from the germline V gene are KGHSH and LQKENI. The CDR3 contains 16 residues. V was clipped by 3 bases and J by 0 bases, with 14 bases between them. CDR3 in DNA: TGTGCCAGCTCACCTAGTGGTCTGGGGATGAACACTGAAGCTTTCTTT. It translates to CASSPSGLGMNTEAFF.

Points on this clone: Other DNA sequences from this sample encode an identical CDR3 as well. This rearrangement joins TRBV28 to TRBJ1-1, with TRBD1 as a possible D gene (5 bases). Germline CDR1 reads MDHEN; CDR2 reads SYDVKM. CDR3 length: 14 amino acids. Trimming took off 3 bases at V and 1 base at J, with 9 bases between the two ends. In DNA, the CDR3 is TGTGCCAGCAGTTTGGGGACGGGGAACACTGAAGCTTTCTTT. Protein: CASSLGTGNTEAFF.

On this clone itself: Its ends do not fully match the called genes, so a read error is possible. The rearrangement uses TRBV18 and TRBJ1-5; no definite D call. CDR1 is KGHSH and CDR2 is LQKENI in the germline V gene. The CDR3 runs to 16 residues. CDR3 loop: CASSPGLNFEYQPQHF. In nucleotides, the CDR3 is TGCGCCAGCTCACCCGGGTTGAATTTTGAATATCAGCCCCAGCATTTT.

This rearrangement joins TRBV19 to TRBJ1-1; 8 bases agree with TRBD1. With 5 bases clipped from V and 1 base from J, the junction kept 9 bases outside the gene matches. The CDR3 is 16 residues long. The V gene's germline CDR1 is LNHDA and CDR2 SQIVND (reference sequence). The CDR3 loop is CASSSIGQGSNTEAFF. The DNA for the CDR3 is TGTGCCAGTAGTTCAATCGGACAGGGCTCGAACACTGAAGCTTTCTTT.

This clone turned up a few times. DNA for the CDR3: TGTGCCAGCAGGAACAGGGATAGTCAGCCCCAGCATTTT. It translates to CASRNRDSQPQHF. The V call is TRBV6-1, the J call TRBJ1-5, with D perhaps matching TRBD1 (6 bases). V dropped 6 bases and J dropped 6 bases, with 12 bases sitting between them. Germline V CDR1 and CDR2: MNHNS, SASEGT. There are 13 residues in the CDR3.

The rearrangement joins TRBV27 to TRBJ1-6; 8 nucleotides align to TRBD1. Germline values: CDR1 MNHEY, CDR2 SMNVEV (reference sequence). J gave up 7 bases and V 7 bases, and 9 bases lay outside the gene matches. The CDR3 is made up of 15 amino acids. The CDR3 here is CASMTRDRGNSPLHF. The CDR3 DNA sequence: TGTGCCAGCATGACCCGTGACAGGGGCAATTCACCCCTCCACTTT.

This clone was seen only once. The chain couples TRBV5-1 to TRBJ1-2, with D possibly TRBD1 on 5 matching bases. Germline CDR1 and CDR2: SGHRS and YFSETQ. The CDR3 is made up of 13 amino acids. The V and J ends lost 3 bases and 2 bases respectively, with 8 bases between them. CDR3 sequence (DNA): TGCGCCAGCAGCTCAGGGAGGAACTATGGCTACACCTTC. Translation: CASSSGRNYGYTF.

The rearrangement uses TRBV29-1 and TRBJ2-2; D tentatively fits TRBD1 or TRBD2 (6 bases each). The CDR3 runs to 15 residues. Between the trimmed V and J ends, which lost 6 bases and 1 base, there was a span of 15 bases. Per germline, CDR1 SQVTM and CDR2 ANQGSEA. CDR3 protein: CSVSTRGLNTGELFF. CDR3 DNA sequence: TGCAGCGTCTCGACTAGGGGGTTGAACACCGGGGAGCTGTTTTTT.

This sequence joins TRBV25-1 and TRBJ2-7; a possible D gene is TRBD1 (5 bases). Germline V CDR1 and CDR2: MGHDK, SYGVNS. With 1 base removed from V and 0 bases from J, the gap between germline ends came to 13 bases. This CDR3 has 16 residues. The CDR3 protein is CASSESKGLYSYEQYF. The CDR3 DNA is TGTGCCAGCAGTGAATCTAAGGGGCTATACTCCTACGAGCAGTACTTC.

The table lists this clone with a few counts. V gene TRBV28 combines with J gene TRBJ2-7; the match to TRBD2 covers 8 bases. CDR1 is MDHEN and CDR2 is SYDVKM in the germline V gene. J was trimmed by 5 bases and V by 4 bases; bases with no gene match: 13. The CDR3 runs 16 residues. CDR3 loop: CASSSHLLAGVNEQYF. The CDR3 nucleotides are TGTGCCAGCAGTTCCCATTTGCTAGCGGGTGTGAACGAGCAGTACTTC.

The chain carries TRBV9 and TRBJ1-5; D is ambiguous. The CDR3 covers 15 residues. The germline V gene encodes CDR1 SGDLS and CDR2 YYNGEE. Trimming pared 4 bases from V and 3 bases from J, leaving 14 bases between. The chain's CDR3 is CASSPTGGHNQPQHF. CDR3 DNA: TGTGCCAGCAGCCCGACGGGCGGCCACAATCAGCCCCAGCATTTT.

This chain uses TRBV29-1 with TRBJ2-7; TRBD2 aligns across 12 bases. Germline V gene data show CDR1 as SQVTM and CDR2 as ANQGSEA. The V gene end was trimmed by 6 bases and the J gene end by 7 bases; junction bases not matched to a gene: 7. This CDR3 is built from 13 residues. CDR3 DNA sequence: TGCAGCGTACGACTAGCGGGAGCGAGGGAGCAGTACTTC. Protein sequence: CSVRLAGAREQYF.